The present T cell receptor beta chain was sequenced within a study of PD-L1 blockade in urothelial cancer. Study results and limitations: Pretreatment TCR clonality in blood under the median foretold superior survival.

The templates were synthetic TCR analogs, and they were spiked into each PCR. Sequencing was performed with immunoSEQ multiplex PCR; in TCRdb, only in-frame clones are kept and a portion is missing. The top ten clones hold about 0.89% of a sample with about 88,000 clones, around 92% of them seen once. The CDR3 is 14 amino acids. CDR1 and CDR2 (germline): SGDLS, YYNGEE. J lost 3 bases, V lost 0 bases, and 0 bases had no gene match. With regard to this clone: Its target is not known.

Noted time point: pretreatment peripheral blood. V gene TRBV9 combines with J gene TRBJ2-7, with TRBD1 matching 10 bases. The clonotype was recovered from a woman over 75 with urothelial cancer. The material was PBMCs, obtained around atezolizumab (anti-PD-L1) treatment. CDR3 DNA: TGTGCCAGCAGCGTAGGGGACAGGGGCTACGAGCAGTACTTC. As protein: CASSVGDRGYEQYF.